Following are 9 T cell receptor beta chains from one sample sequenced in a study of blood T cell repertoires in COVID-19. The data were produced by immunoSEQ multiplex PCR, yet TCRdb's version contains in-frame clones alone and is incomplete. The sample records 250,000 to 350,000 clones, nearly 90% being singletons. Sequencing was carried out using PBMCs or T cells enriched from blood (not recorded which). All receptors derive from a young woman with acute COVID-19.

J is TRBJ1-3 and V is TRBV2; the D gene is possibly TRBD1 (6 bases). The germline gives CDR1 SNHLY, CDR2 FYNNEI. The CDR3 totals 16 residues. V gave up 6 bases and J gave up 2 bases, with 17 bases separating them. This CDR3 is CASRTGTSGAGNTIYF. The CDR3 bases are TGTGCCAGCAGGACAGGTACATCGGGCGCTGGAAACACCATATATTTT. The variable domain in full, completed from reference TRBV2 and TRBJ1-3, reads EPEVTQTPSHQVTQMGQEVILRCVPISNHLYFYWYRQILGQKVEFLVSFYNNEISEKSEIFDDQFSVERPDGSNFTLKIRSTKLEDSAMYFCASRTGTSGAGNTIYFGEGSWLTVV.

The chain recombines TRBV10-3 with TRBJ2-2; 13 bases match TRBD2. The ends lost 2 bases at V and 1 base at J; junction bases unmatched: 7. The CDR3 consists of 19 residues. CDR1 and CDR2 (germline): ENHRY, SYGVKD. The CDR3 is CAISERGLAGRMNTGELFF. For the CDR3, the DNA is TGTGCCATCAGTGAGCGGGGACTAGCGGGACGAATGAACACCGGGGAGCTGTTTTTT.

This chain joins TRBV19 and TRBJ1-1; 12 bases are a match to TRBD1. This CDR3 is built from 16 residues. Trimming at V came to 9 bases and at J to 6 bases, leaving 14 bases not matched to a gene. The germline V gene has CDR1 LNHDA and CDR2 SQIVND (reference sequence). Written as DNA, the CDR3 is TGTGCCAGCCTCACGGGACAGGGGGCAAGTAGGGCTGAAGCTTTCTTT. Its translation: CASLTGQGASRAEAFF.

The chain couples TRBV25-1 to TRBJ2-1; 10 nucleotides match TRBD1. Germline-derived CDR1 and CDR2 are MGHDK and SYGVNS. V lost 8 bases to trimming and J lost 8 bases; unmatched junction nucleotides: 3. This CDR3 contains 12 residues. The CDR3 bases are TGTGCCAGCTCGGGACAGGGGTATGAGCAGTTCTTC. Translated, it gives CASSGQGYEQFF.

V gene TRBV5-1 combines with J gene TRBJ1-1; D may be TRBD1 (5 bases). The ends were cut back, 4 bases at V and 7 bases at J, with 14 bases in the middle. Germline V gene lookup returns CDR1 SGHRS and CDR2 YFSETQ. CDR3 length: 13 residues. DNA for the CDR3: TGCGCCAGCAGCCCGGGCGAAGACAGTGAAGCTTTCTTT. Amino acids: CASSPGEDSEAFF.

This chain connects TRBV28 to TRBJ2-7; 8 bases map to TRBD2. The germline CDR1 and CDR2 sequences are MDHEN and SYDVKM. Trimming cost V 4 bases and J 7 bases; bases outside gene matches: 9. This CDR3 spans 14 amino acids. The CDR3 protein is CASSSATGGREQYF. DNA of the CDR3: TGTGCCAGCAGTTCCGCGACGGGGGGGCGGGAGCAGTACTTC.

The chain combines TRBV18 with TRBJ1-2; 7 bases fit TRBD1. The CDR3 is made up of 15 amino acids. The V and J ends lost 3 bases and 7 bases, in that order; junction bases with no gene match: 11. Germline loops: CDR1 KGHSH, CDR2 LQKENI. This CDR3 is CASSPGQVGRRGYTF. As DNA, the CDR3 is TGTGCCAGCTCACCCGGACAGGTGGGGCGTCGTGGCTACACCTTC.

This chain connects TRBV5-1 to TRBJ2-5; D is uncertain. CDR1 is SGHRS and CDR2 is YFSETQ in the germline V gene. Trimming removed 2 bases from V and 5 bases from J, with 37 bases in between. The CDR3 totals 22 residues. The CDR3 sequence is CASSFTPFARLGDGRGAETQYF. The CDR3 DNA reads TGCGCCAGCAGCTTTACACCATTCGCGCGATTAGGTGATGGAAGAGGAGCGGAGACCCAGTACTTC.

The CDR3 spells CASRKDVSLSGTGELFF. The CDR3 DNA is TGTGCCAGCAGGAAAGACGTCAGCCTGTCGGGAACCGGGGAGCTGTTTTTT. The J gene is TRBJ2-2, the V gene TRBV2; possible D gene TRBD2, 5 bases. The CDR3 spans 17 residues. Germline CDR1 SNHLY, CDR2 FYNNEI. V lost 6 bases, J lost 5 bases, and 22 bases lay in between.